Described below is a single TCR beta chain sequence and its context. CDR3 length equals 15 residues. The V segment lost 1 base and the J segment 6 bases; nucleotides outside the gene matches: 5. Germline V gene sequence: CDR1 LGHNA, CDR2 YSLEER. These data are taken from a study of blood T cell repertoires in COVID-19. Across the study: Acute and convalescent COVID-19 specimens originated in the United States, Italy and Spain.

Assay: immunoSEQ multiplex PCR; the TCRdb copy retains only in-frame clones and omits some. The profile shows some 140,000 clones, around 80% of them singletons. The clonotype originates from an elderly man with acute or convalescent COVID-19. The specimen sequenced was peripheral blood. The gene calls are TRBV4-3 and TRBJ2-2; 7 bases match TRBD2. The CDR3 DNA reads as TGCGCCAGCAGCCAAGTTAAGGGGAGGGCCGGGGAGCTGTTTTTT. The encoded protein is CASSQVKGRAGELFF.